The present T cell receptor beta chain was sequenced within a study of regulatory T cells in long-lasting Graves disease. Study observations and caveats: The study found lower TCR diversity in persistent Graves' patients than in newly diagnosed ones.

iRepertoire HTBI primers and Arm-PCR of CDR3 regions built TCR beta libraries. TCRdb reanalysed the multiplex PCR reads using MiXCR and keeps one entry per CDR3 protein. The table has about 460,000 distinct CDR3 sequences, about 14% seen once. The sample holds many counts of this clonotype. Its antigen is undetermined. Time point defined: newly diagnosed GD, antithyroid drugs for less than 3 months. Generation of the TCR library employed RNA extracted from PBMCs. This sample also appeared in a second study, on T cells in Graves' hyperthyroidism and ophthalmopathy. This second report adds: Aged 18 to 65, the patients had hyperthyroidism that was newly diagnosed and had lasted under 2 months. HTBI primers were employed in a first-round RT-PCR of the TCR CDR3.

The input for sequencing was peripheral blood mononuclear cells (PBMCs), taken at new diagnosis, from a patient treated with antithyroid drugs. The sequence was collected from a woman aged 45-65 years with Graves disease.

In DNA, the CDR3 is TGTGCCAGCAGTCCCCAAAGGGACAGGGCGGCGGACATTCAGTACTTC. Translating gives CASSPQRDRAADIQYF. The chain joins TRBV12-3 or TRBV12-4 to TRBJ2-4; TRBD1 agrees at 9 bases. CDR3 length: 16 residues. V lost 5 bases, J lost 8 bases, and 13 bases stayed unmatched.